This TCR beta chain was sequenced in a study of vaccination and CD4 T cells after COVID-19. Study details: Drawing of post-COVID samples took place a median around 110 days after diagnosis (range 35 to 161).

Oncomine TCR Beta short-read sequencing was applied to DNA from cultured CD4+ T cells. TCRdb reanalysed the PCR reads using MiXCR and keeps one entry per CDR3 protein. The sample carries 15,000 to 20,000 distinct CDR3 sequences, 50% recorded once. Deletions cut 1 base from V and 6 bases from J, with 11 bases between. The CDR3 loop spans 14 amino acids. Germline values: CDR1 SGHAT, CDR2 FQDESV (reference sequence). About this clonotype: Its target is unknown.

The treatment: roughly 11-day PBMC culture with coronavirus spike peptide pools or control peptides (ViraFEST assay). The sequence was obtained from a human donor who had recovered from COVID-19. The chain uses TRBV11-1 and TRBJ2-3; no clear D. The sequenced material came from CD4+ T cells from blood, cultured in vitro. As DNA, the CDR3 is TGTGCCAGCAGCTTAGGTGGGGTCAGGGATACGCAGTATTTT. Residues: CASSLGGVRDTQYF.